The clone carrying this T cell receptor beta chain has only a few counts. What it recognizes is unknown. Trimming left V 0 bases short and J 4 bases short, with 12 bases between. Germline CDR1 is MGHRA and CDR2 is YSYEKL. The CDR3 length is 15 residues. This sample was included in a study of T cell repertoires in cytomegalovirus infection. General study findings and limits: The study found HLA-C-restricted CMV-specific TCR beta clonotypes dominating the ex vivo response.

From the reads, TCRdb called clonotypes with MiXCR, one entry per CDR3 protein. The repertoire holds around 320,000 distinct CDR3 sequences, with roughly 9.5% as singletons. The sequenced sample consisted of PBMCs. J is TRBJ1-2 and V is TRBV4-1, with D possibly TRBD1 on 5 matching bases. The sequence was collected from a human donor in good health (CMV status not recorded). Some clones in this sample may be carry-over from other donors' samples. This CDR3 is CASSQDRGFGYGYTF. CDR3 nucleotides: TGCGCCAGCAGCCAAGATCGGGGGTTCGGCTATGGCTACACCTTC.